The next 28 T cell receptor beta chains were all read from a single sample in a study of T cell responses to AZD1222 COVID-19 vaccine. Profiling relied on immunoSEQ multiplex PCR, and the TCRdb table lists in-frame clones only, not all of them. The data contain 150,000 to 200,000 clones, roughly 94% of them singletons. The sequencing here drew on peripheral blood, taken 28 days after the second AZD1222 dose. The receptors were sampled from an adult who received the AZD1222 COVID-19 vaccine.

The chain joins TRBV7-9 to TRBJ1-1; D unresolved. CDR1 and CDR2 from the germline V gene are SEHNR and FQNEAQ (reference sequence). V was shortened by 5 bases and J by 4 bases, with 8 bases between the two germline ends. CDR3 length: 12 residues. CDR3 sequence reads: CASSPGFTEAFF. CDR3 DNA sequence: TGTGCCAGCAGCCCTGGATTCACTGAAGCTTTCTTT.

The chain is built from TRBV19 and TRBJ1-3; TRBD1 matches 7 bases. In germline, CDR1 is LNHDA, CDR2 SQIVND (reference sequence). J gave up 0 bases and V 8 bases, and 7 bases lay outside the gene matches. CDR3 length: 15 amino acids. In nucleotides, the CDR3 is TGTGCCAGTTCGGACAGGACACTCTCTGGAAACACCATATATTTT. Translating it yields CASSDRTLSGNTIYF.

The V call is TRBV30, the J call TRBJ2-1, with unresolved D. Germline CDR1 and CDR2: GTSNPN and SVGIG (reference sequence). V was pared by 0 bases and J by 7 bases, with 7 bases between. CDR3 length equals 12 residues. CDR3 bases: TGTGCCTGGAGTGTACTTGGGAATGAGCAGTTCTTC. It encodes CAWSVLGNEQFF.

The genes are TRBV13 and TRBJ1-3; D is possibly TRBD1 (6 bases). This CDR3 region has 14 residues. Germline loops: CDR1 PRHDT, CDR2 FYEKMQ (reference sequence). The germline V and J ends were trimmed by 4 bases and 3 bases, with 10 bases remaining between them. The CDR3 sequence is CASSSQGRGNTIYF. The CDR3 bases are TGTGCCAGCAGCTCCCAGGGGCGTGGAAACACCATATATTTT.

In DNA, the CDR3 is TGTGCCAGCATGGAACAGGGGAAAGGTGAAGCTTTCTTT. Amino acids: CASMEQGKGEAFF. The chain uses TRBV25-1 and TRBJ1-1, with TRBD1 identical over 7 bases. The V and J ends lost 7 bases and 7 bases, in that order; junction bases with no gene match: 9. There are 13 residues in the CDR3. CDR1 is MGHDK, CDR2 SYGVNS, per germline.

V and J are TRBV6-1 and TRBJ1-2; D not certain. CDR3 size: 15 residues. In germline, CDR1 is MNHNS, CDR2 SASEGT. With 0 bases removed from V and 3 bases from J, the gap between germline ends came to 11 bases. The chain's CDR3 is CASSEARRQHYGYTF. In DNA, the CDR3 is TGTGCCAGCAGTGAAGCGCGTCGTCAGCACTATGGCTACACCTTC.

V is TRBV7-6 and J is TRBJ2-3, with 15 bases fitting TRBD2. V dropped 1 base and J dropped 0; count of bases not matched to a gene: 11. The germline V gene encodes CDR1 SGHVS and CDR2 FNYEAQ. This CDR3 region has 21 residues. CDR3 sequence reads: CASSLDLGLAGGDKSTDTQYF. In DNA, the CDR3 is TGTGCCAGCAGCTTAGATCTCGGACTAGCGGGGGGGGACAAAAGCACAGATACGCAGTATTTT.

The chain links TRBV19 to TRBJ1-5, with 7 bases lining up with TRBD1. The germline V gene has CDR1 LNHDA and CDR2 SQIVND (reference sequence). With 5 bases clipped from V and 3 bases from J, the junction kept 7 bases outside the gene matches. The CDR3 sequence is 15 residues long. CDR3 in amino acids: CASSPTGAVNQPQHF. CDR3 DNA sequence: TGTGCCAGTAGTCCAACAGGGGCAGTCAATCAGCCCCAGCATTTT.

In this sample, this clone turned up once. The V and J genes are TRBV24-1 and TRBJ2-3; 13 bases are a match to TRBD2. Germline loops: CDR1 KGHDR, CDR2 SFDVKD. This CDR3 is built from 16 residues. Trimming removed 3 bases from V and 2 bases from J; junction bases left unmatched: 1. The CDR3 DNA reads TGTGCCACCAGTGATACTAGCGGGGGGGCCACAGATACGCAGTATTTT. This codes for CATSDTSGGATDTQYF.

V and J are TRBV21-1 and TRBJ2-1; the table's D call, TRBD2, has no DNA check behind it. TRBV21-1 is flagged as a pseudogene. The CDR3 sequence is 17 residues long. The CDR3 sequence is CASSKRTSGLEVSEQFF. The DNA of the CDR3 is TGTGCCAGCAGCAAACGGACTAGCGGGCTGGAGGTCAGTGAGCAGTTCTTC.

The CDR3 spells CASTVSNQPQHF. DNA for the CDR3: TGTGCCAGCACAGTTAGCAATCAGCCCCAGCATTTT. The chain joins TRBV12-3 or TRBV12-4 to TRBJ1-5; D ambiguous. V lost 7 bases and J lost 0, with 4 bases in between. The CDR3 runs 12 residues.

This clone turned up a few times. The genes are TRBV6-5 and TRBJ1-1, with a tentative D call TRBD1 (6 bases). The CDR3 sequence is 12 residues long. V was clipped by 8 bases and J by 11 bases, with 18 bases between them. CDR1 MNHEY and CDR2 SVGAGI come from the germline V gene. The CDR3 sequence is CASYRRGQMAFF. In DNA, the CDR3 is TGTGCCAGCTACCGGCGGGGGCAGATGGCTTTCTTT.

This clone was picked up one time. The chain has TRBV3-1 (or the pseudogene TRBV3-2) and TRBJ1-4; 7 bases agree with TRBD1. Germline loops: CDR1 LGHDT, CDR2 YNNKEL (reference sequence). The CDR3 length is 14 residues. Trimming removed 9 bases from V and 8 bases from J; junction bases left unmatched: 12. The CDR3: CARGWDSRKEKLFF. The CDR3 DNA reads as TGTGCCAGGGGTTGGGACAGCCGAAAGGAAAAACTGTTTTTT.

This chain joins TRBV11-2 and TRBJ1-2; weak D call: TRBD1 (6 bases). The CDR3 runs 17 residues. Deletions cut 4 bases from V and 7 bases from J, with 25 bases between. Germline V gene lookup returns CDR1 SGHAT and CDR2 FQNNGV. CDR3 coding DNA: TGTGCCAGCAGCTCTTGGGGTGCCAGGGGCCGGATTCCTGGCTACACCTTC. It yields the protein CASSSWGARGRIPGYTF.

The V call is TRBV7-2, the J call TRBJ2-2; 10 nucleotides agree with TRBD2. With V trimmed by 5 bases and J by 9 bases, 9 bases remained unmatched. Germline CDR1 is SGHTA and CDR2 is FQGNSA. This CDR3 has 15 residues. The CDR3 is CASSPGLAEGRELFF. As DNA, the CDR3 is TGTGCCAGCAGCCCCGGACTAGCGGAGGGGAGGGAGCTGTTTTTT.

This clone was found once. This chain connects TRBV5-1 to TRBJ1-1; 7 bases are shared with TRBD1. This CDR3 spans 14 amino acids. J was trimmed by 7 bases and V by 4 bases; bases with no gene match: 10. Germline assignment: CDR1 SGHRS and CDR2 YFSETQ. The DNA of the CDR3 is TGCGCCAGCAGCGATCAGACAGGGACGGATGAAGCTTTCTTT. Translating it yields CASSDQTGTDEAFF.

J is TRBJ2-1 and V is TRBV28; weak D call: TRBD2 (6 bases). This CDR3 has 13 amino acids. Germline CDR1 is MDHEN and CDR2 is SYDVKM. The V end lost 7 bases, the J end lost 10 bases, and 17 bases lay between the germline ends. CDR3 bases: TGTGCCAGCACCTTAGCGGAGGGGTACGAGCAGTTCTTC. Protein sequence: CASTLAEGYEQFF.

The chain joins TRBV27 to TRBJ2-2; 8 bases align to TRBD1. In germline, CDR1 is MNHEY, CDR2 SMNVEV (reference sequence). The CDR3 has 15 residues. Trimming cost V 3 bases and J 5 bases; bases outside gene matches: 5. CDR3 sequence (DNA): TGTGCCAGCAGTTTGGTTCGGACAGGGACCGGGGAGCTGTTTTTT. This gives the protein CASSLVRTGTGELFF.

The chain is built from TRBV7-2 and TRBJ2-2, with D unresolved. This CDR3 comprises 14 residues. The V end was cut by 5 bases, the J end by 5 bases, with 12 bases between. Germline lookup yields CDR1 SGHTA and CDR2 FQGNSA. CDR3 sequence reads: CASSPLRTTGELFF. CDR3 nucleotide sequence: TGTGCCAGCAGCCCCTTAAGAACTACCGGGGAGCTGTTTTTT.

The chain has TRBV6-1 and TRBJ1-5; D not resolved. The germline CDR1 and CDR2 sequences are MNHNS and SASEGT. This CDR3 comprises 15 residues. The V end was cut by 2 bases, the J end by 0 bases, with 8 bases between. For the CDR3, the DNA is TGTGCCAGCAGTGAACAAGGATATAGCAATCAGCCCCAGCATTTT. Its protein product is CASSEQGYSNQPQHF.

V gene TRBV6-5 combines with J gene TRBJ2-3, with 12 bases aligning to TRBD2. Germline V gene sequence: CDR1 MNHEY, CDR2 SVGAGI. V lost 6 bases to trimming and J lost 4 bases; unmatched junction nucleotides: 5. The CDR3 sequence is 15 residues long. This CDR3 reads CASSLLAGGPDTQYF. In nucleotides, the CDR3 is TGTGCCAGCAGCCTACTAGCGGGGGGCCCAGATACGCAGTATTTT.

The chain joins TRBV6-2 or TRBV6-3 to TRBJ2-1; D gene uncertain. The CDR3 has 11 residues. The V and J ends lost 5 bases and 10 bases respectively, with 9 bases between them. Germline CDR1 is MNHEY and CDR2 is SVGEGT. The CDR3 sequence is CASSPREEQFF. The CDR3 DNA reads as TGTGCCAGCAGTCCACGTGAGGAGCAGTTCTTC.

The CDR3 protein is CASSPTTSGPHEQYF. In nucleotides, the CDR3 is TGTGCCAGCAGCCCAACTACTAGCGGTCCCCACGAGCAGTACTTC. V is TRBV9 and J is TRBJ2-7; TRBD2 matches at 8 bases. This CDR3 spans 15 amino acids. Germline trimming cut 4 bases from V and 5 bases from J; bases unmatched to any gene: 11. Germline V gene sequence: CDR1 SGDLS, CDR2 YYNGEE.

The CDR3 spells CASSLGPGESNEQYF. DNA of the CDR3: TGTGCCAGCAGCTTAGGTCCGGGAGAGAGTAACGAGCAGTACTTC. This chain joins TRBV7-2 and TRBJ2-7; D is perhaps TRBD2 (6 bases). CDR1 is SGHTA and CDR2 is FQGNSA in the germline V gene. V gave up 1 base and J gave up 5 bases, with 15 bases separating them. The CDR3 contains 15 residues.

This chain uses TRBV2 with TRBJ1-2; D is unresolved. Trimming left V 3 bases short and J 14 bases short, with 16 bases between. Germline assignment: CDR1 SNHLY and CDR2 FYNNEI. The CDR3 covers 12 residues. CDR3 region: CASSETVEGSTF. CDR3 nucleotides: TGTGCCAGCAGTGAGACCGTTGAAGGGAGTACCTTC.

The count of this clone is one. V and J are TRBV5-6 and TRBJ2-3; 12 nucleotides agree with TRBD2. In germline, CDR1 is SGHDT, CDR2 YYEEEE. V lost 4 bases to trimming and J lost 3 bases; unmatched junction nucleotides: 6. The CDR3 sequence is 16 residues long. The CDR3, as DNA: TGTGCCAGCAGCCTGAGGACTAGCGGGATTACAGATACGCAGTATTTT. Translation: CASSLRTSGITDTQYF.

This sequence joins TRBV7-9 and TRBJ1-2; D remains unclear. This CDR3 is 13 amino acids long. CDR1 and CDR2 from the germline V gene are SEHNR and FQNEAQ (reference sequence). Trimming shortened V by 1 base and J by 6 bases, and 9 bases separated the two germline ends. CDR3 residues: CASSLGQVDGYTF. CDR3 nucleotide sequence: TGTGCCAGCAGCTTAGGCCAGGTTGATGGCTACACCTTC.

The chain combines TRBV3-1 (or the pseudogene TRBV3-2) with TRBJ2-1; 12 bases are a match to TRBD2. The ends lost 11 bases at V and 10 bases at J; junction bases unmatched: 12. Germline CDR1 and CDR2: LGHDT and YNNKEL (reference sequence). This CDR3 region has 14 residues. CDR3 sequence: CASGLAGGLGEQFF. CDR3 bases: TGTGCCTCCGGGCTAGCGGGGGGGCTTGGAGAGCAGTTCTTC.